This T cell receptor (beta chain) stems from a study of shared clonotypes between healthy human individuals (dated by TCRdb to 2019 to 2021). Notes on the research overall: The cohort comprised a couple of women and a few men aged 18 to 49 years. For each donor, CD4 naive and CD4 memory were each run on three plates, CD8 naive on two plates, and CD8 memory on one plate. Blood TCR repertoires of about five healthy adults were deeply sequenced to estimate repertoire size and the extent of clonotype sharing between individuals. Different laboratories and diverse techniques were used to prepare libraries and sequence TCR repertoires, to increase sequencing depth and limit assay-specific biases. Per donor, leukapheresis produced somewhere between about 0.94 and 9 billion PBMCs.

About this clone: Its antigen specificity is not known. No much larger clone exists at a distance of one base, and base qualities are not known.

Healthy HIV-negative adults with no recently reported acute infections or vaccinations were included as donors. Every donor was a Caucasian adult residing in Nashville, Tennessee, USA. CD4+ T cells were enriched by magnetic negative selection, after which naive cells were positively selected on CD45RA and the negative fraction was taken as the memory subset. After blood collection by leukapheresis, PBMCs were isolated using Ficoll-Histopaque density gradient centrifugation and then cryopreserved in the vapor phase of liquid nitrogen. Purity and quantity of every magnetically sorted T cell population were checked by analytical flow cytometry. From each sorted fraction, genomic DNA was isolated and quantified by UV absorbance on a Nanodrop 2000c. TCR CDR3 regions were amplified from genomic DNA by multiplex PCR using the deep immunoSEQ assay. Extracted genomic DNA from each cell subset was spread evenly across all wells of several immunoSEQ 96-well plates, with each plate serving as a replicate. Each replicate PCR for sorted subsets received 200 ng genomic DNA, equal to roughly 29,000 T cell genomes. The purified libraries were quantified using a Qubit 3.0 fluorometer, sized with a Bioanalyzer 2100, and then quantified again using the KAPA Library Quantification kit. Every immunoSEQ 96-well plate was sequenced on a separate single-read 150-cycle Illumina NextSeq 550 flow cell. The source study handled its data this way. Because the immunoSEQ output included only junctional sequences and no quality scores, the filtering could not be the same as the filtering used for full-length reads. Sequences were annotated with PyIR, a Python wrapper for IgBLAST v1.9, and V/J genes and CDR3 were assigned using IMGT germline references. Any read was removed if the V/J assignment was weak (E-value above 1e-6), the CDR3 was missing, or the read contained stop codons, out-of-frame junctions, or ambiguous translated residues. V3J clonotypes were defined as sequences sharing an identical inferred V gene, J gene, and CDR3 amino acid sequence. Percentage overlap between repertoires was calculated by dividing the number of shared unique clonotypes by the size of the smaller repertoire. RTK rarefaction, the Chao1 estimator, and Recon v2.1 estimates of unobserved clonotypes were used to assess repertoire richness. Generation probabilities were computed with OLGA for all TCRbeta clonotypes obtained by the gDNA method from several donors. TCRdb took over this immuneACCESS table, retaining in-frame rearrangements with V and J assigned. Such tables are incomplete; in checked studies, under half of the missing clones stem from an unresolved V gene, and the remainder is unexplained. The V and J calls and clone size are taken from that table; D and trimming were inferred from the DNA. The table for this sample lists approximately 740,000 clones; 74% of them were counted only once. The leading ten clones occupy 1.7% of the sample.

The V and J ends are trimmed by 4 bases and 12 bases, leaving 20 bases between them. From its cysteine to its phenylalanine, the CDR3 spans 14 amino acids. Only the CDR3 region is kept as DNA, spanning 42 bases read in frame from base 1. CDR1 and CDR2 are read off the germline V gene as SGHRS and YFSETQ. The study at large found these results: Pairwise subsampling indicated that sequencing depth was expected to affect the degree of clonotype sharing among donors. Compared with non-shared clonotypes, the clonotypes found in all four sorted-subset donors had higher generation probabilities. Across a handful of donors, approximately 5% of naive CD4, 3% to 3.5% of naive CD8, under 2.5% of memory CD4, and 0.4% of memory CD8 clonotypes were shared. Estimated clonotype richness was generally larger for naive than for memory subsets. Sampling was restricted to blood, and TCR repertoires in tissues likely differ from the TCR repertoires found in blood. Because the study included only a small number of donors, the genetic and exposure-history diversity represented was limited. Rarefaction of sorted-subset datasets indicated incomplete sequencing despite the large sequencing depth.

The clonotype was recovered from a woman in her twenties or thirties in good health. The V gene is TRBV5-1 and the J gene is TRBJ2-1, and possibly TRBD2, on 6 matching bases. The sequenced sample was memory CD4+ T cells sorted from blood. The sample's cell subset or site, from its label and the paper: CD45RA-negative fraction. The CDR3 loop reads CASSRVGGEVGQFF. The nucleotide sequence is TGCGCCAGCAGCCGAGTGGGCGGGGAAGTAGGGCAGTTCTTC.